This is a list of T cell receptor beta chains from one sample in a study of cytomegalovirus exposure and HLA in healthy donors. Sequencing was performed with immunoSEQ multiplex PCR; in TCRdb, only in-frame clones are kept and a portion is missing. The sample consists of some 200,000 clones, around 83% of them appearing once. Sequenced sample: PBMCs. The receptors were gathered from a girl under 18 in good health and CMV-seronegative. Both conserved end residues are part of each CDR3. The order of the fields is D gene, clone size, V gene, J gene, CDR3 DNA, CDR3 protein. D genes are given only for firm matches. A row's size may be missing; if present it is once, few, many or a size class.

NA,NA,TRBV5-4,TRBJ2-1,TGTGCCAGCAGCTCCGGGATGAGTTTGGGGAATGAGCAGTTCTTC,CASSSGMSLGNEQFF
NA,NA,TRBV7-9,TRBJ2-5,TGTGCCAGCAGACAAGAAGAGACCCAGTACTTC,CASRQEETQYF
TRBD1,NA,TRBV28,TRBJ1-5,TGTGCCAGCAGTTTACGACAGGGGGGGTACAATCAGCCCCAGCATTTT,CASSLRQGGYNQPQHF
TRBD2,NA,TRBV9,TRBJ2-2,TGTGCCAGCAGCCCCCCCCGGGGAGGGTTTGGCGGGGAGCTGTTTTTT,CASSPPRGGFGGELFF
NA,NA,TRBV2,TRBJ1-1,TGTGCCAGCAGTGAAGCGCGAAACCTCGACACCAACACTGAAGCTTTCTTT,CASSEARNLDTNTEAFF
TRBD1,NA,TRBV19,TRBJ1-5,TGTGCCAGTAGTCGAGCTTTCGGGACAGGGGTACAGCCCCAGCATTTT,CASSRAFGTGVQPQHF
NA,NA,TRBV2,TRBJ1-2,TGTGCCAGCAGTGCAAGGGGCAATCTCCTCTCTGGCTACACCTTC,CASSARGNLLSGYTF
TRBD2,once,TRBV28,TRBJ2-1,TGTGCCAGCAGTTTCTTGGGGGGGAATGAGCAGTTCTTC,CASSFLGGNEQFF
NA,few,TRBV19,TRBJ2-2,TGTGCCAGTAGTACTTGGACAGTCGGCACCGGGGAGCTGTTTTTT,CASSTWTVGTGELFF
NA,few,TRBV11-2,TRBJ1-3,TGTGCCAGCAGCCCGGTAGCCGGAAACACCATATATTTT,CASSPVAGNTIYF
TRBD2,NA,TRBV25-1,TRBJ2-2,TGTGCCAGCAGGGGGGGAGGGGCGAACACCGGGGAGCTGTTTTTT,CASRGGGANTGELFF
TRBD2,NA,TRBV28,TRBJ2-1,TGTGCCAGCAGTTTAAGGCGGGAGGGGAGGGAGCAGTTCTTC,CASSLRREGREQFF
NA,NA,TRBV28,TRBJ1-2,TGTGCCAGCACCGAAGCGATTGTAAACTATGGCTACACCTTC,CASTEAIVNYGYTF
NA,NA,TRBV6-1,TRBJ2-5,TGTGCCAGCAGTGATCTCCCGGAGACCCAGTACTTC,CASSDLPETQYF
TRBD1,NA,TRBV27,TRBJ1-1,TGTGCCAGCAGTCCCGGGACAGGGGGGGGGACTGAAGCCTTCTTT,CASSPGTGGGTEAFF
NA,NA,TRBV7-2,TRBJ2-7,TGTGCCAGCAGCTTAGGGGCGTATGGGCAGTACTTC,CASSLGAYGQYF
NA,NA,TRBV6-5,TRBJ1-1,TGTGCCACCTATACGAACACTGAAGCTTTCTTT,CATYTNTEAFF
NA,NA,TRBV7-9,TRBJ2-6,TGTGCCAGCAGACCCCTGAGGGGACTCTCTGGGGCCAACGTCCTGACTTTC,CASRPLRGLSGANVLTF
TRBD1,NA,TRBV7-6,TRBJ1-4,TGTGCCAGCAGCTTAGAAGGGACAGGGAACGAAAAACTGTTTTTT,CASSLEGTGNEKLFF
NA,NA,TRBV5-6,TRBJ1-5,TGTGCCAGCAGCTTGGGGCAGGTGAATCAGCCCCAGCATTTT,CASSLGQVNQPQHF
NA,NA,TRBV28,TRBJ1-2,TGTGCCATAACCGACGGAGGACGACTCTATGGCTACACCTTC,CAITDGGRLYGYTF
NA,once,TRBV18,TRBJ1-5,TGTGCCAGCTCACCACCGATAGGCAATCAGCCCCAGCATTTT,CASSPPIGNQPQHF
NA,few,TRBV6-1,TRBJ1-1,TGTGCCAGCAGTGAGTCTCACACTGAAGCTTTCTTT,CASSESHTEAFF
NA,NA,TRBV2,TRBJ1-2,TGTGCCAGCAGCGACAGGTTATTCTATGGCTACACCTTC,CASSDRLFYGYTF
NA,NA,TRBV5-1,TRBJ1-5,TGCGCCAGCAGCTTAGGGATCCTCTTGAGGGCCCTCAAGTACGTGGGCAATCAGCCCCAGCATTTT,CASSLGILLRALKYVGNQPQHF
NA,NA,TRBV19,TRBJ2-1,TGTGCCAGTCCCTTGTGGCACAATGAGCAGTTCTTC,CASPLWHNEQFF
TRBD1,NA,TRBV6-5,TRBJ1-2,TGTGCCAGCAGTTACGGGACAGGGAAAGGCTACACCTTC,CASSYGTGKGYTF